These 24 T cell receptor beta chains came from one sample sequenced in a study of OX40 agonist ivuxolimab in advanced cancers. Clones were sequenced by immunoSEQ multiplex PCR, and TCRdb holds only the in-frame ones, with some missing. The sample gives about 23,000 clones, 60% to 85% of which show up once; about 2% is in the top ten. The material was CD4+ or CD8+ T cells sorted from blood, obtained in a trial of the OX40 agonist ivuxolimab. The receptors come from an adult with an advanced solid tumor such as melanoma, head and neck, liver or kidney cancer.

This chain joins TRBV4-3 and TRBJ1-2; D not resolved. This CDR3 contains 16 residues. Germline V gene lookup returns CDR1 LGHNA and CDR2 YSLEER. V lost 1 base, J lost 4 bases, and 16 bases lay in between. The CDR3 region is CASSQGWTDFGYGYTF. For the CDR3, the DNA is TGCGCCAGCAGCCAAGGTTGGACGGACTTCGGCTATGGCTACACCTTC.

V and J are TRBV5-6 and TRBJ2-2; D remains unclear. Germline V gene data show CDR1 as SGHDT and CDR2 as YYEEEE. The CDR3 has 14 amino acids. The V gene lost 5 bases and the J gene lost 2 bases, with 10 bases spanning the gap. Written as DNA, the CDR3 is TGTGCCAGCAGGATGAGATCAAACACCGGGGAGCTGTTTTTT. Amino acid sequence: CASRMRSNTGELFF.

The chain recombines TRBV11-2 with TRBJ2-3, with TRBD1 matching over 8 bases. Germline V lookup: CDR1 SGHAT, CDR2 FQNNGV. Unmatched junction bases numbered 6, after V lost 4 bases and J lost 3 bases. This CDR3 is built from 15 residues. The CDR3, as DNA: TGTGCCAGCAGCTGGACAGGGCAGAGGACAGATACGCAGTATTTT. Amino acid sequence: CASSWTGQRTDTQYF.

The gene calls are TRBV6-5 and TRBJ2-7; the D is unclear. Germline CDR1 MNHEY, CDR2 SVGAGI. Trimming pared 0 bases from V and 7 bases from J, leaving 16 bases between. The CDR3 is 15 amino acids. CDR3 nucleotide sequence: TGTGCCAGCAGTTACTCGGGTTCGCTCAGTGTTGAGCAGTACTTC. It codes for CASSYSGSLSVEQYF.

This clone has only a few counts. DNA for the CDR3: TGTGCCAGCAGCTTAGTAGCAGCCCGCGGGGGATCTGGGGCCAACGTCCTGACTTTC. Translation gives CASSLVAARGGSGANVLTF. The V call is TRBV7-2, the J call TRBJ2-6; 7 bases are a match to TRBD2. Germline assignment: CDR1 SGHTA and CDR2 FQGNSA. This CDR3 comprises 19 residues. V dropped 1 base and J dropped 1; count of bases not matched to a gene: 10.

The V and J genes are TRBV4-2 and TRBJ1-1; D may be TRBD1 (6 bases). This CDR3 is 13 amino acids long. Germline CDR1 is LGHNA and CDR2 is YNFKEQ. Trimming stripped 0 bases from V and 11 bases from J, with 13 bases between. CDR3 region: CASSQERGGYAFF. The CDR3 DNA is TGTGCCAGCAGCCAAGAGAGGGGGGGGTATGCTTTCTTT.

V and J are TRBV30 and TRBJ1-2; possible D gene TRBD1, 6 bases. This CDR3 is built from 14 residues. Per germline, CDR1 GTSNPN and CDR2 SVGIG (reference sequence). Trimming shortened V by 5 bases and J by 7 bases, and 20 bases separated the two germline ends. In nucleotides, the CDR3 is TGTGCCTGGGGACAGCTAGCCCACCAGGTTGGCTACACCTTC. Amino acids: CAWGQLAHQVGYTF.

This sequence joins TRBV7-8 and TRBJ2-7; 8 bases fit TRBD2. With 2 bases clipped from V and 5 bases from J, the junction kept 8 bases outside the gene matches. CDR1 is SGHVS, CDR2 FQNEAQ, per germline. This CDR3 region has 15 residues. Here the CDR3 DNA reads TGTGCCAGCAGCTTAAACGGGCGGGAGGCTGACGAGCAGTACTTC. Translated, it gives CASSLNGREADEQYF. Supplemented by reference TRBV7-8 and TRBJ2-7, the full variable domain reads GAGVSQSPRYKVAKRGQDVALRCDPISGHVSLFWYQQALGQGPEFLTYFQNEAQLDKSGLPSDRFFAERPEGSVSTLKIQRTQQEDSAVYLCASSLNGREADEQYFGPGTRLTVT.

This chain joins TRBV9 and TRBJ2-7; 8 bases line up with TRBD2. CDR1 SGDLS and CDR2 YYNGEE come from the germline V gene. The CDR3 has 17 amino acids. V trimming: 0 bases; J trimming: 0 bases; junction bases outside the gene matches: 8. The CDR3 DNA reads TGTGCCAGCAGCGTAGGTGGGCCGGGAGGGAGCTCCTACGAGCAGTACTTC. This encodes CASSVGGPGGSSYEQYF.

This clone is a singleton in its sample. The chain links TRBV28 to TRBJ2-4; TRBD1 is a possible D gene (5 bases). This CDR3 contains 15 residues. Looked up from germline, CDR1 is MDHEN and CDR2 is SYDVKM. V dropped 4 bases and J dropped 6 bases, with 16 bases sitting between them. This chain's CDR3 is CASSSPQGRRNIQYF. The CDR3 DNA is TGTGCCAGCAGTTCCCCCCAGGGAAGGAGAAACATTCAGTACTTC.

Regarding this clone: Other DNA sequences in the same sample also yield this CDR3. The V gene is TRBV30, the J gene TRBJ1-5; D might be TRBD1 (5 bases). With 5 bases removed from V and 5 bases from J, the gap between germline ends came to 13 bases. In germline, CDR1 is GTSNPN, CDR2 SVGIG (reference sequence). This CDR3 is 13 amino acids long. The DNA for the CDR3 is TGTGCCTGGGGGTGGGGGGGTGATCAGCCCCAGCATTTT. It is translated as CAWGWGGDQPQHF.

The rearrangement uses TRBV5-6 and TRBJ2-7; 11 bases are shared with TRBD2. The CDR3 runs to 16 residues. In germline, CDR1 is SGHDT, CDR2 YYEEEE. The V segment lost 1 base and the J segment 5 bases; nucleotides outside the gene matches: 8. CDR3 nucleotides: TGTGCCAGCAGCTTGATGCTAGCGGGAGGAACCCACGAGCAGTACTTC. This codes for CASSLMLAGGTHEQYF.

This sequence joins TRBV7-3 and TRBJ2-2, with D possibly called TRBD1 or TRBD2 (6 bases each). V dropped 5 bases and J dropped 2 bases, with 21 bases sitting between them. This CDR3 spans 18 amino acids. From germline, CDR1 is SGHTA and CDR2 FQGTGA. In DNA form, the CDR3 reads TGTGCCAGCAGCAGGCAACCGAGGGGGGCCACTAACACCGGGGAGCTGTTTTTT. It translates to CASSRQPRGATNTGELFF.

This sequence joins TRBV7-9 and TRBJ1-1, with D maybe TRBD1 (5 bases). With 4 bases removed from V and 3 bases from J, the gap between germline ends came to 27 bases. Per germline, CDR1 SEHNR and CDR2 FQNEAQ (reference sequence). The CDR3 length is 19 residues. In DNA form, the CDR3 reads TGTGCCAGCAGCTCCACCTACAGGACCCGGGCGAACGAGGACACTGAAGCTTTCTTT. Translated, it gives CASSSTYRTRANEDTEAFF.

The rearrangement links TRBV7-9 to TRBJ2-3, with a tentative D call TRBD2 (6 bases). The V end lost 3 bases, the J end lost 2 bases, and 9 bases lay between the germline ends. This CDR3 has 14 residues. Germline CDR1 and CDR2: SEHNR and FQNEAQ (reference sequence). The CDR3 sequence is CASSLEGYTDTQYF. The CDR3 bases are TGTGCCAGCAGCTTGGAGGGGTACACAGATACGCAGTATTTT.

This clone has more than one count but fewer than ten. The chain uses TRBV29-1 and TRBJ1-4; D is unclear. CDR1 is SQVTM and CDR2 is ANQGSEA in the germline V gene. The CDR3 sequence is 12 residues long. Trimming removed 8 bases at V and 5 bases at J, with 12 bases between. CDR3 in DNA: TGCAGCACCCGGACGGTAAATGAAAAACTGTTTTTT. Translating gives CSTRTVNEKLFF.

The CDR3 protein is CASRKTAVMNTEAFF. The CDR3 nucleotides read TGTGCCAGCAGAAAGACTGCAGTCATGAACACTGAAGCTTTCTTT. The chain employs TRBV27 and TRBJ1-1; D unresolved. Germline V gene lookup returns CDR1 MNHEY and CDR2 SMNVEV (reference sequence). Between the trimmed V and J ends, which lost 6 bases and 0 bases, there was a span of 14 bases. The CDR3 covers 15 residues.

There are a few counts of this clone. This chain connects TRBV11-2 to TRBJ1-4, with 9 bases identical to TRBD1. Germline loops: CDR1 SGHAT, CDR2 FQNNGV. After removal of 2 bases from V and 4 bases from J, the junction contained 5 bases not matched to a gene. The CDR3 totals 16 residues. CDR3 nucleotide sequence: TGTGCCAGCAGCTTAAGGGGACAGGGTATTAATGAAAAACTGTTTTTT. Its protein is CASSLRGQGINEKLFF.

V gene TRBV5-1 combines with J gene TRBJ1-1; 9 bases are shared with TRBD1. J was trimmed by 1 base and V by 1 base; bases with no gene match: 2. The length of the CDR3 is 15 residues. Looked up from germline, CDR1 is SGHRS and CDR2 is YFSETQ. The CDR3 region has the DNA TGCGCCAGCAGCTTGAGGACAGGGGAGAACACTGAAGCTTTCTTT. Its protein product is CASSLRTGENTEAFF.

This sequence joins TRBV19 and TRBJ2-5, with no clear D. Trimming took 0 bases from V and 2 from J, leaving 4 bases between them. Germline-derived CDR1 and CDR2 are LNHDA and SQIVND (reference sequence). The CDR3 has 13 residues. Here the CDR3 DNA reads TGTGCCAGTAGTATAGATGCTCAAGAGACCCAGTACTTC. It specifies CASSIDAQETQYF.

CDR3: CASNRDLRDTIYF. DNA for the CDR3: TGTGCCAGCAACCGGGACCTTAGGGACACCATATATTTT. V usage is TRBV6-1 and J usage is TRBJ1-3; D may be TRBD1 (5 bases). V dropped 7 bases and J dropped 8 bases, with 15 bases sitting between them. This CDR3 comprises 13 residues. Germline V gives CDR1 MNHNS, CDR2 SASEGT.

The chain joins TRBV6-5 to TRBJ1-3; possibly TRBD1 for D (5 bases). CDR3 length: 14 amino acids. Looked up from germline, CDR1 is MNHEY and CDR2 is SVGAGI. With 8 bases removed from V and 0 bases from J, the gap between germline ends came to 11 bases. The CDR3 DNA sequence: TGTGCCAGCGGACGGACACACTCTGGAAACACCATATATTTT. Protein product: CASGRTHSGNTIYF.

The gene calls are TRBV7-6 and TRBJ1-1, with no clear D. Trimming removed 0 bases at V and 4 bases at J, with 6 bases between. Per germline, CDR1 SGHVS and CDR2 FNYEAQ. The CDR3 consists of 13 residues. In DNA, the CDR3 is TGTGCCAGCAGCTTAGCAGGTATCACTGAAGCTTTCTTT. Residues: CASSLAGITEAFF.

Turning to this clone: The sample has other DNA sequences that encode this CDR3 too. This chain connects TRBV2 to TRBJ1-5, with 10 positions matching TRBD1. The CDR3 is made up of 15 amino acids. The germline V gene has CDR1 SNHLY and CDR2 FYNNEI. Trimming took 5 bases from V and 4 from J; bases not matched to a gene: 5. The CDR3 DNA reads TGTGCCAGCAGTTCGACAGGGGGCGGTAATCAGCCCCAGCATTTT. The encoded protein is CASSSTGGGNQPQHF.